Here is one T cell receptor (beta chain) with its context. The antigen remains unidentified. Germline is not matched at one junction end, which may reflect a read error. This record comes from a study of CD8 T cells in ankylosing spondylitis. Scientists made TCR beta libraries using quantitative 5'-RACE with molecular barcodes. MiXCR, applied by TCRdb to the 5' RACE reads, yields one record per CDR3 protein. The sample lists about 220,000 distinct CDR3 sequences; 15% to 20% were seen once. Whole-study results and caveats: Peripheral blood samples showed relatively rare disease-linked clones, and these clones were CD8+. A motif of roughly eight highly homologous TCR beta variants was seen as apparently characteristic of ankylosing spondylitis blood. In synovial fluid and blood from reactive arthritis, some motif variants were previously reported. Reportedly, disease-linked clones are significantly enriched in ankylosing spondylitis patients' matched synovial fluid.

CDR1 and CDR2 from the germline V gene are PRHDT and FYEKMQ (reference sequence). CDR3 length: 16 amino acids. This chain joins TRBV13 and TRBJ2-7, with TRBD1 matching over 9 bases. The sequencing input was blood, either unsorted or a sorted T cell fraction (not recorded which). This TCR was recovered from a male donor with ankylosing spondylitis. In nucleotides, the CDR3 is TGTTCCAGCAGCTCCGACCCGGGACAGGGATCCTACGAGCAGTACTTC. Encoded protein: CSSSSDPGQGSYEQYF.